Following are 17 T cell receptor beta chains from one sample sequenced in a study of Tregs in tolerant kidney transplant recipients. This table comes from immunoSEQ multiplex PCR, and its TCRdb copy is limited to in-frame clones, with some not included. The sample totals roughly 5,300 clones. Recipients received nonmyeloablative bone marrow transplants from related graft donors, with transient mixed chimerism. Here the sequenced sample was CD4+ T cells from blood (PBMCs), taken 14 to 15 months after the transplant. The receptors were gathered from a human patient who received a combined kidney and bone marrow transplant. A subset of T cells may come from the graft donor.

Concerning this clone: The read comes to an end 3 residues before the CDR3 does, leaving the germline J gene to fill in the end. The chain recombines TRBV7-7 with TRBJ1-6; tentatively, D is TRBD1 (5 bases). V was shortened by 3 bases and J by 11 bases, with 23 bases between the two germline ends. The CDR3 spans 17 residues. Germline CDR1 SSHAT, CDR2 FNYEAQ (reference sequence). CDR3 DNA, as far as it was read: TGTGCCAGCAGCTTGGTCCGCAGGGAGCTTATAAGGCCACCC. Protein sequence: CASSLVRRELIRPP. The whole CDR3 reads CASSLVRRELIRPPLHF.

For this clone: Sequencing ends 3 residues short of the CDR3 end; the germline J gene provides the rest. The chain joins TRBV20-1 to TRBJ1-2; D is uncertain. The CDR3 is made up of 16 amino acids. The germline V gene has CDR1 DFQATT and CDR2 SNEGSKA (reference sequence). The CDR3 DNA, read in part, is TGCAGTGCCCAGTCGGCGAGGGATGTCCGGGGTTGGGGC. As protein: CSAQSARDVRGWG. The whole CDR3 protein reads CSAQSARDVRGWGYTF.

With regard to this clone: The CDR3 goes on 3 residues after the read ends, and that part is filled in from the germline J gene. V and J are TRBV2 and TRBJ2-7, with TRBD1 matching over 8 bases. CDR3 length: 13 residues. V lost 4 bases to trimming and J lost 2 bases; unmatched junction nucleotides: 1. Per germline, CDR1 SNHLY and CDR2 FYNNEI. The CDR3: CASSGTGTYEQYF. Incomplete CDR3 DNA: TGTGCCAGCAGTGGGACAGGGACCTACGAG.

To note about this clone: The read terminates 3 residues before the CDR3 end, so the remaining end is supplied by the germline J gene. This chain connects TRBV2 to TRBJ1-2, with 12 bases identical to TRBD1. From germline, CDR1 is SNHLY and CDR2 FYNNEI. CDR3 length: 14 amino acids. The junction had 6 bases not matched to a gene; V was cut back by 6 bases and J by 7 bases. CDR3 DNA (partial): TGTGCCAGCAGGTTTGGGGACAGGGGGCTTGGC. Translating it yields CASRFGDRGLG. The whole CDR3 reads CASRFGDRGLGYTF.

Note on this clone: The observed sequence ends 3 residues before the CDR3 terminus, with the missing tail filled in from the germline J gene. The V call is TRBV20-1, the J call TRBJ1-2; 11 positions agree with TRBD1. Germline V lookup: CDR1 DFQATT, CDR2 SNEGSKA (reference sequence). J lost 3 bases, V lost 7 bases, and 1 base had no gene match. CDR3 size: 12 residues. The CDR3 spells CSGGQGDYGYTF. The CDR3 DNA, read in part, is TGCAGTGGGGGACAGGGGGACTATGGC.

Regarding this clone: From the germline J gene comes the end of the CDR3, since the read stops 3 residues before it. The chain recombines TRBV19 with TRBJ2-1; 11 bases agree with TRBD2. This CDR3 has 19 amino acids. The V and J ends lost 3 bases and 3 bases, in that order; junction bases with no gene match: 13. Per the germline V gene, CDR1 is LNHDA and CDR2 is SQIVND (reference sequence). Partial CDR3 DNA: TGTGCCAGTAGTATGCTACGGCGTACTAGCGGGAGTATCTACAATGAG. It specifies CASSMLRRTSGSIYNE. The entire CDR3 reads CASSMLRRTSGSIYNEQFF.

CDR3 DNA (partial): TGTGCCAGCAGCTCGACAGTGAACACTGAA. It codes for CASSSTVNTE. The CDR3 reads in full as CASSSTVNTEAFF. This chain joins TRBV11-2 and TRBJ1-1; D is possibly TRBD1 (5 bases). The sequenced fragment ends 3 residues before the CDR3 boundary, so the rest is inferred from the germline J gene. The CDR3 totals 13 residues. Trimming removed 4 bases at V and 0 bases at J, with 6 bases between. Germline V gene lookup returns CDR1 SGHAT and CDR2 FQNNGV.

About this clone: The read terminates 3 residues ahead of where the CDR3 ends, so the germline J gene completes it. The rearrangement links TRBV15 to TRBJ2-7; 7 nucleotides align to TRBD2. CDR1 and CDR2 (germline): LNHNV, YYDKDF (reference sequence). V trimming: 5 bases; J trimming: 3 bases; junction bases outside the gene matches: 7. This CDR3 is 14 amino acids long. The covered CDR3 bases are TGTGCCACCAGCGTGGAGCGGGACCGCTACGAG. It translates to CATSVERDRYE. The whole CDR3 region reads CATSVERDRYEQYF.

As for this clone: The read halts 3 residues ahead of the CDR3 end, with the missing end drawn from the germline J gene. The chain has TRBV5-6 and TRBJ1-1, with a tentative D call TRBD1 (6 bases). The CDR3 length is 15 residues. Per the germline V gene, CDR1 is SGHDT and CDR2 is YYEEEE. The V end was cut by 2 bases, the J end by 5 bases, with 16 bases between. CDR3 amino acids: CASSFPGHLRTEAFF. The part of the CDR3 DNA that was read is TGTGCCAGCAGCTTTCCGGGACACCTTCGGACTGAA.

Partial CDR3 DNA: TGCGCCAGCAGCTACAGGGGCAATGAG. Translated: CASSYRGNE. The whole CDR3 protein reads CASSYRGNEQFF. The chain links TRBV5-1 to TRBJ2-1; 7 bases map to TRBD1. The read ends 3 residues early relative to the CDR3; the germline J gene fills the gap. The V segment lost 3 bases and the J segment 6 bases; nucleotides outside the gene matches: 0. Looked up from germline, CDR1 is SGHRS and CDR2 is YFSETQ. The CDR3 covers 12 residues.

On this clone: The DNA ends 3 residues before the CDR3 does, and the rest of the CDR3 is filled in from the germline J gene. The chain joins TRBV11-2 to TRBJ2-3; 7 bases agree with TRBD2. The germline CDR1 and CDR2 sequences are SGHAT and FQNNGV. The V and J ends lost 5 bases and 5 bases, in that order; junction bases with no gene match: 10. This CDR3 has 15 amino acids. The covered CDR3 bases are TGTGCCAGCAGCCCCTGGGGGGGAGCGGGAGATACG. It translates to CASSPWGGAGDT. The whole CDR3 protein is CASSPWGGAGDTQYF.

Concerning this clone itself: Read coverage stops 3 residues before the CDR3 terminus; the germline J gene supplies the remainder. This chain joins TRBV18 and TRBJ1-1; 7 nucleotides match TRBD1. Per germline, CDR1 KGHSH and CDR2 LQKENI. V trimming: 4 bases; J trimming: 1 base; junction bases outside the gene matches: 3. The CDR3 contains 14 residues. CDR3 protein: CASSREGANTEAFF. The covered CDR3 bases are TGTGCCAGCTCACGGGAGGGGGCGAACACTGAA.

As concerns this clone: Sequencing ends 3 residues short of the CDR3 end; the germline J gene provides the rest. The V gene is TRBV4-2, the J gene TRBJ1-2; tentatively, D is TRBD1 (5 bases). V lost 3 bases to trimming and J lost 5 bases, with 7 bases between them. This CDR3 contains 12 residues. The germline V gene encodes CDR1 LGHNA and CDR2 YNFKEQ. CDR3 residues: CASSQEGYGYTF. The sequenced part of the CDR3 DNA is TGTGCCAGCAGCCAGGAGGGGTATGGC.

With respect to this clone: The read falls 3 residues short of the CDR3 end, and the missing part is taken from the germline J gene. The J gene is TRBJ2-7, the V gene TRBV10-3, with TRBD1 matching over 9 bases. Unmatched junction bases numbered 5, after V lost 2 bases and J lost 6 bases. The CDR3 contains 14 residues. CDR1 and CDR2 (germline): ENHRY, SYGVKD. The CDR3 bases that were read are TGTGCCATCAGTGAGCCGGGACAGGGTCCCGAG. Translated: CAISEPGQGPE. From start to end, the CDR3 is CAISEPGQGPEQYF.

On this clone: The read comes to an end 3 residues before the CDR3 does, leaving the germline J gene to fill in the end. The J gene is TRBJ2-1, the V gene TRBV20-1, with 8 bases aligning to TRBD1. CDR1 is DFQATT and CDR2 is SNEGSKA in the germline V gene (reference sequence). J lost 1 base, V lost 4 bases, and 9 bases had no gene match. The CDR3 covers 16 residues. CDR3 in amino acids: CSAIPSGGRSYNEQFF. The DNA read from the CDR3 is TGCAGTGCTATTCCCTCAGGGGGCAGGTCCTACAATGAG.

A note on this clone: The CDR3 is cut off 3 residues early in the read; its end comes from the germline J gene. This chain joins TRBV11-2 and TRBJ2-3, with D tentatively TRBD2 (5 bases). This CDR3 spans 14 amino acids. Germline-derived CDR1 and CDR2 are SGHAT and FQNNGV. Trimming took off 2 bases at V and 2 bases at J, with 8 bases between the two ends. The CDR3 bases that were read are TGTGCCAGCAGCTTAATGAGGGCCACAGATACG. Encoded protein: CASSLMRATDT. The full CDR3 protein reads CASSLMRATDTQYF.

Incomplete CDR3 DNA: TGTGCCAGCAGAATAGGAGGGGGAAGCAATCAGCCC. This translates into CASRIGGGSNQP. The full CDR3 protein is CASRIGGGSNQPQHF. This rearrangement joins TRBV2 to TRBJ1-5; D is perhaps TRBD1 (6 bases). The read terminates 3 residues before the CDR3 end, so the remaining end is supplied by the germline J gene. The V end lost 6 bases, the J end lost 1 base, and 13 bases lay between the germline ends. CDR1 and CDR2 (germline): SNHLY, FYNNEI. The CDR3 has 15 residues.